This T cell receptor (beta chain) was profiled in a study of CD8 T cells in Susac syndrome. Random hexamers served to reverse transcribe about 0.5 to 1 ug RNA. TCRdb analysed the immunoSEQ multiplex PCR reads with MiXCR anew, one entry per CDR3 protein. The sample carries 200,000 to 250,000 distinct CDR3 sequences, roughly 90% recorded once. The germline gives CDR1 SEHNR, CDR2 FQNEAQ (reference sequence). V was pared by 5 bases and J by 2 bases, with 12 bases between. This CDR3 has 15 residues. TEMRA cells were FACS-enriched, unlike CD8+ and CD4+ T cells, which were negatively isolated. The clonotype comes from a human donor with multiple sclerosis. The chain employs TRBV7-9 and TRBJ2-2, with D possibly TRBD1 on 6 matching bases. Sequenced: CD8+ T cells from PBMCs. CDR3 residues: CASSRTDANTGELFF. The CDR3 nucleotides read TGTGCCAGCAGCCGGACAGACGCTAACACCGGGGAGCTGTTTTTT.